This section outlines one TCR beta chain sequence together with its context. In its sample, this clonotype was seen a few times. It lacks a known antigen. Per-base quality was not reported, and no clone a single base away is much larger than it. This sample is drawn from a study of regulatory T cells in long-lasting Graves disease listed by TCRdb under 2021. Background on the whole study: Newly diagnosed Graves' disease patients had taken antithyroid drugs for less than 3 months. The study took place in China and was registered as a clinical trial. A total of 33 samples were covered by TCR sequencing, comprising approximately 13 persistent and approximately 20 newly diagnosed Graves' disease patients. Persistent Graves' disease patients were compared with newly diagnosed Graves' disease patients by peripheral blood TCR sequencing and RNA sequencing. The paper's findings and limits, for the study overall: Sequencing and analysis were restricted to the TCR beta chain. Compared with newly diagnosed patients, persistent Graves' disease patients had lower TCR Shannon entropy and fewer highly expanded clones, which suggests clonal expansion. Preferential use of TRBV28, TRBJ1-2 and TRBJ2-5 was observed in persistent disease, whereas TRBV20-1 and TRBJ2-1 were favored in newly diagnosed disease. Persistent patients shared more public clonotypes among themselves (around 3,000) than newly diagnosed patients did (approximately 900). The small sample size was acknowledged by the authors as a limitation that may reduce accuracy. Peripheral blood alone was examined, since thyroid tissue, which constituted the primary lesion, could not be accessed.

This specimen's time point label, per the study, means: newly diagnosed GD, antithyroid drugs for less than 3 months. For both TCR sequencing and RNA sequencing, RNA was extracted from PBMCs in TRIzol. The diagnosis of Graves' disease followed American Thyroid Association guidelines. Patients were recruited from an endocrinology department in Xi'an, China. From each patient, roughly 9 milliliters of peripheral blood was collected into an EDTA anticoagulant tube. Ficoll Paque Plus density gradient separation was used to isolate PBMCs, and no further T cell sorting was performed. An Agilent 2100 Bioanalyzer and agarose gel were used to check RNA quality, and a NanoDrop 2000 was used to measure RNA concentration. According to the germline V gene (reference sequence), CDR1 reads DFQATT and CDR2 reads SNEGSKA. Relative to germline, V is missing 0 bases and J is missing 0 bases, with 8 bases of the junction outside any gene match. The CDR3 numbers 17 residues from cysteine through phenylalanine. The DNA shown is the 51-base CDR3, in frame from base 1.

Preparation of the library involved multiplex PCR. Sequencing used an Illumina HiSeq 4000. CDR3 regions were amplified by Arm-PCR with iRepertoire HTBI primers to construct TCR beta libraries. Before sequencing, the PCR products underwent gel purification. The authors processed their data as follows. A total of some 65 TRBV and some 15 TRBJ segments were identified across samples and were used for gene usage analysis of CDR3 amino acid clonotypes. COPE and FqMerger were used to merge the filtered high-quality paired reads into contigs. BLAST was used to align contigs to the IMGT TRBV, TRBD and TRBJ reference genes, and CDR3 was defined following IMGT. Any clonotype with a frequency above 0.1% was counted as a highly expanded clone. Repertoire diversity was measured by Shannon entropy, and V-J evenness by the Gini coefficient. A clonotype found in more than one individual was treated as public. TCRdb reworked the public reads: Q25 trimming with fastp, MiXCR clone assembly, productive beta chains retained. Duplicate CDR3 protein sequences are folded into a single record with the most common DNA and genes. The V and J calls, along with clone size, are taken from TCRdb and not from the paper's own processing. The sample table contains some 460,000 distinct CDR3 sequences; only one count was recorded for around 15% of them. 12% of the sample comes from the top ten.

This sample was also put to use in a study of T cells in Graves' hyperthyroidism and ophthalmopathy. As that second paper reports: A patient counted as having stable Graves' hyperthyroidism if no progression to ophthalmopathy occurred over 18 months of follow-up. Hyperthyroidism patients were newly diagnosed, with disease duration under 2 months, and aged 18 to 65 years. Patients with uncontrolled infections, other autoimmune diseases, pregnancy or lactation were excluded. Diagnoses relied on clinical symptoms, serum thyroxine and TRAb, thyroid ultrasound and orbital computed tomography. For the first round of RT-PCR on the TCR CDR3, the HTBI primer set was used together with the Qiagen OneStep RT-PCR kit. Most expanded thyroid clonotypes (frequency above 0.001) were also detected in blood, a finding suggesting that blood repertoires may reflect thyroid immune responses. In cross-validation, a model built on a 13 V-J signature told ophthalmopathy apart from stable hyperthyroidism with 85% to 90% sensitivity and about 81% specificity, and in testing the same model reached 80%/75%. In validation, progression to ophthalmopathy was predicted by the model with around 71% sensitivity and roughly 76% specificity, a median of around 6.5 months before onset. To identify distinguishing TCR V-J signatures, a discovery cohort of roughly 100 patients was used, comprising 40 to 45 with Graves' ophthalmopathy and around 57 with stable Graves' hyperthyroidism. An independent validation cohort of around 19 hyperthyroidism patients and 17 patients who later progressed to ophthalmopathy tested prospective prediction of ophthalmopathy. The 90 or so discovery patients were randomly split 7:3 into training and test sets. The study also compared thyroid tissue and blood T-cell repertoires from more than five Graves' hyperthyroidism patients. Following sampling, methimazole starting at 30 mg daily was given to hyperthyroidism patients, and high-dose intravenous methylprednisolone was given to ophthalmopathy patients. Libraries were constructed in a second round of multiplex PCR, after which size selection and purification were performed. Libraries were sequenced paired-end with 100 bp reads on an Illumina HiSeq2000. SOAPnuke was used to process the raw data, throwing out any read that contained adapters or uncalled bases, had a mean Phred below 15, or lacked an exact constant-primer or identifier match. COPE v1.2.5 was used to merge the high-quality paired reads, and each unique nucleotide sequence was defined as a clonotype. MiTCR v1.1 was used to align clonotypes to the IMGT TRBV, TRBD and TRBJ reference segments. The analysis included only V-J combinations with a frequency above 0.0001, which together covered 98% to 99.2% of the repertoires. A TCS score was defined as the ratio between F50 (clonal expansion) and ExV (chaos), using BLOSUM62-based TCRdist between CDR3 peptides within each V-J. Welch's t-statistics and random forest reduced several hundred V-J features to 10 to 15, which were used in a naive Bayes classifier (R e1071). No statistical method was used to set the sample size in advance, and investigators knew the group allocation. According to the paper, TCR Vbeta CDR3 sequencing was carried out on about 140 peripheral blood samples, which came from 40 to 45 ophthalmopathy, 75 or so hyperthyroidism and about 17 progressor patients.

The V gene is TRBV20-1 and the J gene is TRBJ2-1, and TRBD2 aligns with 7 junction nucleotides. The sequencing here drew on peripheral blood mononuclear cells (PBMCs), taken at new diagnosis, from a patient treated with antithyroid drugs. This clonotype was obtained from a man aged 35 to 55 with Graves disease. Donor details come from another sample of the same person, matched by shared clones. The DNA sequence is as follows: TGCAGTGCTAGAGATCAGAGCGGGAAAGGCTCCTACAATGAGCAGTTCTTC. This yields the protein CSARDQSGKGSYNEQFF.